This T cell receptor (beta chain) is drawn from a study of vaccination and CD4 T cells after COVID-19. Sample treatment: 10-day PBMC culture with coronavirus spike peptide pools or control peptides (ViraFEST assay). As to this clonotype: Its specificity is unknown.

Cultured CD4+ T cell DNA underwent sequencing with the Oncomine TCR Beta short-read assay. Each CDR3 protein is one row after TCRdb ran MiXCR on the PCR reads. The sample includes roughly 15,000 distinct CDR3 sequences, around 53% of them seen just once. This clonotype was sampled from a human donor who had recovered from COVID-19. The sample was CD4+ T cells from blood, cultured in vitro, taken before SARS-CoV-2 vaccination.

The CDR3 sequence: CSATLGIAGGQYNEQFF. CDR3 DNA sequence: TGCAGTGCCACCCTGGGGATAGCGGGGGGTCAATACAATGAGCAGTTCTTC. This sequence joins TRBV20-1 and TRBJ2-1; 10 nucleotides agree with TRBD2. V was clipped by 6 bases and J by 4 bases; unmatched bases: 15. The CDR3 runs to 17 residues. The germline V gene encodes CDR1 DFQATT and CDR2 SNEGSKA (reference sequence).